The rows below give T cell receptor beta chains drawn from one sample of a study of T cell responses to AZD1222 COVID-19 vaccine. TCRdb keeps only in-frame clones here, not all; method: immunoSEQ multiplex PCR. The sample lists about 48,000 clones, 75% to 90% occurring once. Sequences were derived from peripheral blood, sampled 28 days after the second AZD1222 dose. The receptor source for this set is an adult who received the AZD1222 COVID-19 vaccine. The CDR3 runs from the conserved cysteine through the conserved F or W. The D gene is left open where the match is weak. The listing skips clone size in some rows; elsewhere it reads once, few, many or a size class.

j_call clone_size v_call d_call cdr3_nt cdr3_aa
TRBJ2-2 - TRBV9 - TGTGCCAGCAGCGTAGTTTGGGACCGACCCCAGAACACCGGGGAGCTGTTTTTT CASSVVWDRPQNTGELFF
TRBJ1-1 once TRBV9 TRBD1 TGTGCCAGCAGCGGAGGGGGCTGGGACACTGAAGCTTTCTTT CASSGGGWDTEAFF
TRBJ1-2 few TRBV19 TRBD1 TGTGCCAGTAGCCTATTCCGTCCGGGACAGGGCGGTGGCTACACCTTC CASSLFRPGQGGGYTF
TRBJ2-7 once TRBV29-1 - TGCAGCGTCCCCACCATCCATGGGGGGAGCGAGCAGTACTTC CSVPTIHGGSEQYF
TRBJ2-3 - TRBV4-2 - TGTGCCAGCAGCCAAGAGATTGAGGGGGGCCCTAGCACAGATACGCAGTATTTT CASSQEIEGGPSTDTQYF
TRBJ2-7 - TRBV7-6 TRBD2 TGTGCCAGCAGTTCTACTAGCGCGAGCGGGGTCGAGCAGTACTTC CASSSTSASGVEQYF
TRBJ1-2 - TRBV9 - TGTGCCAGCGGAGTAAGTTCCGTGGATGGCTACACCTTC CASGVSSVDGYTF
TRBJ1-2 - TRBV4-1 - TGCGCCAGCAGCCAGCAGGGCGCTAACTATGGCTACACCTTC CASSQQGANYGYTF
TRBJ2-1 once TRBV7-8 TRBD2 TGTGCCAGCAGCCCCGTTTTACTAGCGGGATATAATGAGCAGTTCTTC CASSPVLLAGYNEQFF
TRBJ2-2 - TRBV10-2 - TGCGCCAGCAGTGAGGACGGCACCGGGGAGCTGTTTTTT CASSEDGTGELFF
TRBJ1-5 few TRBV7-2 - TGTGCCAGCAGCGCGGACATTGATCAGCCCCAGCATTTT CASSADIDQPQHF
TRBJ1-1 once TRBV4-1 - TGCGCCAGCAGCCCCCGGGCCACAGGGAAGGTTGGATCTGAAGCTTTCTTT CASSPRATGKVGSEAFF
TRBJ1-4 - TRBV28 - TGTGCCAGCAGTTTACCGACAGGATCTAATGAAAAACTGTTTTTT CASSLPTGSNEKLFF
TRBJ2-7 - TRBV12-3/TRBV12-4 - TGTGCCAGCAGTTTAGGGTACGAGCAGTACTTC CASSLGYEQYF
TRBJ2-3 few TRBV3-1/TRBV3-2 TRBD1 TGTGCCAGCAGCCAGGGACAGGGACACACAGATACGCAGTATTTT CASSQGQGHTDTQYF
TRBJ1-1 - TRBV28 TRBD1 TGTGCCAGCAGTTTTACAGGGGCAAACACTGAAGCTTTCTTT CASSFTGANTEAFF
TRBJ2-2 - TRBV7-7 - TGTGCCAGCAGCTTAAGAGGGGGTAACACCGGGGAGCTGTTTTTT CASSLRGGNTGELFF
TRBJ2-1 few TRBV6-6 TRBD1 TGTGCCAGCAACCACCGGGACAGGGGCGGTGAGCAGTTCTTC CASNHRDRGGEQFF
TRBJ2-3 few TRBV6-4 - TGTGCCAGCAGTGACGGGAGCACAGATACGCAGTATTTT CASSDGSTDTQYF
TRBJ2-3 - TRBV7-2 - TGTGCCAGCAGCTCCCAAGATATCTACCCCTACACAGATACGCAGTATTTT CASSSQDIYPYTDTQYF
TRBJ1-5 - TRBV2 - TGTGCCAGCAGTGGGTCGGGGGGAGAGGATCAGCCCCAGCATTTT CASSGSGGEDQPQHF
TRBJ1-1 - TRBV11-1 TRBD1 TGTGCCAGCAGCCGTCCCGGGACAGGGAACACTGAAGCTTTCTTT CASSRPGTGNTEAFF
TRBJ2-5 once TRBV27 - TGTGCCAGCACGCCTCCGCAGCAAGAGACCCAGTACTTC CASTPPQQETQYF
TRBJ1-1 - TRBV13 - TGTGCCAGCAGCTCAGCCAGGGTCAACACTGAAGCTTTCTTT CASSSARVNTEAFF
TRBJ2-2 once TRBV2 TRBD2 TGTGCCAGCAGTGCGACTAGCTCCGGCACCGGGGAGCTGTTTTTT CASSATSSGTGELFF
TRBJ1-5 - TRBV7-9 - TGTGCCAGCAGCTTAGGCGGAACAGGGATGGGGAATCAGCCCCAGCATTTT CASSLGGTGMGNQPQHF
TRBJ1-2 few TRBV19 TRBD1 TGTGCCAGTAGTCCAGGGGGCCGGGGCTACACCTTC CASSPGGRGYTF
TRBJ1-5 - TRBV28 - TGTGCCAGCAGTCCCCTCGATCCTAACAGGTCGGGCGGGGATCAGCCCCAGCATTTT CASSPLDPNRSGGDQPQHF
TRBJ1-1 - TRBV10-3 - TGTGCCATCAGTGAAGGACAGAACACTGAAGCTTTCTTT CAISEGQNTEAFF
TRBJ1-6 - TRBV7-2 - TGTGCCAGCAGCTCGTTGACAAGCGGGGGGACGAGGAATTCACCCCTCCACTTT CASSSLTSGGTRNSPLHF
TRBJ1-1 - TRBV12-3/TRBV12-4 - TGTGCCAGCAGTTTTCAAACCCTTGAAGCTTTCTTT CASSFQTLEAFF
TRBJ2-2 - TRBV4-1 - TGCGCCAGCAGCCAAGTGGCGGGGGAGCTGTTTTTT CASSQVAGELFF
TRBJ1-2 - TRBV3-1/TRBV3-2 - TGTGCCAGCAGTGAGGAGACAGTGACTCTCTATGGCTACACCTTC CASSEETVTLYGYTF
TRBJ1-1 once TRBV12-2 - TGTGCAAGTCGCTTAGGGCCCGTGAACACTGAAGCTTTCTTT CASRLGPVNTEAFF
TRBJ2-5 - TRBV13 TRBD1 TGTGCCAGCAGTCTGGGACAGGGCATGCAAGAGACCCAGTACTTC CASSLGQGMQETQYF
TRBJ1-1 - TRBV5-6 - TGTGCCAGCAGTCCCAACAGGGAAATAGCTGAAGCTTTCTTT CASSPNREIAEAFF
TRBJ2-2 - TRBV7-2 - TGTGCCAGCAGCTTATCTATCGGGGAGCTGTTTTTT CASSLSIGELFF
TRBJ1-4 - TRBV4-2 TRBD1 TGTGCCAGCAGCCAAGGAGGGGACAGGCAAAAACTGTTTTTT CASSQGGDRQKLFF
TRBJ1-2 - TRBV6-4 TRBD1 TGTGCCAGCAGTGACTCTCTGGAAGGGGGCGGTAACTATGGCTACACCTTC CASSDSLEGGGNYGYTF
TRBJ2-1 - TRBV28 - TGTGCCAGCAAGGGGTTGGGGACCTACAATGAGCAGTTCTTC CASKGLGTYNEQFF
TRBJ2-7 - TRBV28 - TGTGCCAGCAGGGCTACCTCAAGAAACCCCTACGAGCAGTACTTC CASRATSRNPYEQYF
TRBJ1-3 - TRBV5-1 - TGCGCCAGCAGCCCGCGGGGGGTTAATACTGGAAACACCATATATTTT CASSPRGVNTGNTIYF
TRBJ2-7 few TRBV7-2 - TGTGCCAGCAGCTCACCGGCGCGGGCCTACGAGCAGTACTTC CASSSPARAYEQYF
TRBJ2-7 - TRBV5-6 TRBD1 TGTGCCAGCACCCCCCGGGGGACAGGGGGCCTTGAGCAGTACTTC CASTPRGTGGLEQYF
TRBJ2-3 - TRBV18 - TGTGCCAGCTCATCCCGGCAGGACACAGATACGCAGTATTTT CASSSRQDTDTQYF
TRBJ1-1 - TRBV7-3 - TGTGCCAGCAGCTTAAATCAGGGAGCAAAAGGCACTGAAGCTTTCTTT CASSLNQGAKGTEAFF
TRBJ1-5 - TRBV19 - TGTGCCAGTAGTGGGGGACTGAGGAGCAATCAGCCCCAGCATTTT CASSGGLRSNQPQHF
TRBJ2-2 - TRBV19 - TGTGCCAGTAACGGAGGACTTCTGGGGACCGGGGAGCTGTTTTTT CASNGGLLGTGELFF